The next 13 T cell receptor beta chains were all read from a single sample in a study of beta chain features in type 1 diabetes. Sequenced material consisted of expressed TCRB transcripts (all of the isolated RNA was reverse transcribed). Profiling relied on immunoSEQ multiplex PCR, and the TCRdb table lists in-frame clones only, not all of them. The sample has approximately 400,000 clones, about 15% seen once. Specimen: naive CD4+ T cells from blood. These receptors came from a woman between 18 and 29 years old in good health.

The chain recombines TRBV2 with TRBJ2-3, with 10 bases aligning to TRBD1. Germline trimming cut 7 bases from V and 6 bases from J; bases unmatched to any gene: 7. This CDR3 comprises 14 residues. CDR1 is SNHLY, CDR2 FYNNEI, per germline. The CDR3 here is CASIRTGGGDTQYF. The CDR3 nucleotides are TGTGCCAGCATCCGGACAGGGGGTGGCGATACGCAGTATTTT.

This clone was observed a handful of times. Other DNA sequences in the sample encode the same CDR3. CDR3 protein: CASSPPGQGAYEQYF. In DNA form, the CDR3 reads TGTGCCAGCTCACCCCCGGGACAGGGGGCCTACGAGCAGTACTTC. The J gene is TRBJ2-7, the V gene TRBV18, with 11 bases that match TRBD1. CDR1 is KGHSH and CDR2 is LQKENI in the germline V gene. This CDR3 spans 15 amino acids. J was trimmed by 2 bases and V by 3 bases; bases with no gene match: 3.

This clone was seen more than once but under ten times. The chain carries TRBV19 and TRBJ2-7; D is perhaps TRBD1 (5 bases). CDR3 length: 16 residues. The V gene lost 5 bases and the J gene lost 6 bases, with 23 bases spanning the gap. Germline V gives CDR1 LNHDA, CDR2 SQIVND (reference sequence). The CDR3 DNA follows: TGTGCCAGTAGTCCCCTCCGAGAGGCCGGTCAGGGCGAGCAGTACTTC. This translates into CASSPLREAGQGEQYF.

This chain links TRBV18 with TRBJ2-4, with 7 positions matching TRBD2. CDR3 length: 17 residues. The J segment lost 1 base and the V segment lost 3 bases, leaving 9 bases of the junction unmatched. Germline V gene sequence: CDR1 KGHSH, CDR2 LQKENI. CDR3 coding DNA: TGTGCCAGCTCACCCGTCGGGGGAGGGCTGGCCAAAAACATTCAGTACTTC. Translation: CASSPVGGGLAKNIQYF.

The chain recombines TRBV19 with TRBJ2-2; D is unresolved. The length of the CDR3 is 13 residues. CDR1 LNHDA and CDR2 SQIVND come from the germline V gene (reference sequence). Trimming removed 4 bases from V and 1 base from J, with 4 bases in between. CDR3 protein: CASSRLNTGELFF. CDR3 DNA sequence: TGTGCCAGTAGTAGGCTGAACACCGGGGAGCTGTTTTTT.

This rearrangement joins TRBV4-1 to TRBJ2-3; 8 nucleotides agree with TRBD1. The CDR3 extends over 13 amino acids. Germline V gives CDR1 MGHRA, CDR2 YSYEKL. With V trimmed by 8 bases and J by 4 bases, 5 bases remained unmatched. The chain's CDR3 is CASGLTGADTQYF. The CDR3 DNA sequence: TGCGCCAGCGGACTGACAGGGGCAGATACGCAGTATTTT.

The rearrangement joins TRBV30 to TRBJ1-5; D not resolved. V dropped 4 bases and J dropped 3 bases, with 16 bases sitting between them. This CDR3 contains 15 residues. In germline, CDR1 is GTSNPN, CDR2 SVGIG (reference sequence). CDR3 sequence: CAWNAGFLHNQPQHF. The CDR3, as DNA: TGTGCCTGGAACGCGGGTTTTCTTCACAATCAGCCCCAGCATTTT.

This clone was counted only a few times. The chain's CDR3 is CASSRGTSAAYEQYF. CDR3 in DNA: TGTGCCAGCAGCCGAGGGACTAGCGCAGCCTACGAGCAGTACTTC. The gene calls are TRBV7-6 and TRBJ2-7; 10 bases align to TRBD2. Losses at the gene ends were 5 bases for V and 2 bases for J; bases not matched to a gene: 6. Looked up from germline, CDR1 is SGHVS and CDR2 is FNYEAQ. The CDR3 loop spans 15 amino acids.

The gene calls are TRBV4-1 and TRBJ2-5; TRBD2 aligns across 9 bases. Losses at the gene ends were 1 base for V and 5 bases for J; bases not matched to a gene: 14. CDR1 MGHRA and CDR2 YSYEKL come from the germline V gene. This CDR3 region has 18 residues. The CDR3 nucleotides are TGCGCCAGCAGCCAAGCCCGCGGAGCGGGAGGCCCCCCGGAGACCCAGTACTTC. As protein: CASSQARGAGGPPETQYF.

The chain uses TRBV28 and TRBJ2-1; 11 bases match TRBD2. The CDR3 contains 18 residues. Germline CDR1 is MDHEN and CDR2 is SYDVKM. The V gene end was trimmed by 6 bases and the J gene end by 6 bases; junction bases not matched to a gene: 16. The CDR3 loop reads CASRPGGEPGLAANEQFF. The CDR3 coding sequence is TGTGCCAGCAGGCCAGGGGGCGAGCCGGGACTAGCGGCCAATGAGCAGTTCTTC. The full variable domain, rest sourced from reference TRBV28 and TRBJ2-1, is DVKVTQSSRYLVKRTGEKVFLECVQDMDHENMFWYRQDPGLGLRLIYFSYDVKMKEKGDIPEGYSVSREKKERFSLILESASTNQTSMYLCASRPGGEPGLAANEQFFGPGTRLTVL.

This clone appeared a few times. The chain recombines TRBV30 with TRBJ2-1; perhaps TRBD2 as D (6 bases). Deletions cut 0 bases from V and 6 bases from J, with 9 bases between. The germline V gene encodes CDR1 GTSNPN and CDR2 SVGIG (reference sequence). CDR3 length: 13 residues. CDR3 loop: CAWSVWRGNEQFF. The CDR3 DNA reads TGTGCCTGGAGTGTGTGGAGGGGCAATGAGCAGTTCTTC. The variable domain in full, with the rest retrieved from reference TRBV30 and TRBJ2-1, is SQTIHQWPATLVQPVGSPLSLECTVEGTSNPNLYWYRQAAGRGLQLLFYSVGIGQISSEVPQNLSASRPQDRQFILSSKKLLLSDSGFYLCAWSVWRGNEQFFGPGTRLTVL.

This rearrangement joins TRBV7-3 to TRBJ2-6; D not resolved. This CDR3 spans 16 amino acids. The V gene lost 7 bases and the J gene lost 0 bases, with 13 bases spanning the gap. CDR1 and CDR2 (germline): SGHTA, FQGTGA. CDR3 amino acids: CASTFFGGSGANVLTF. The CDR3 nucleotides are TGTGCCAGCACCTTTTTCGGTGGCTCTGGGGCCAACGTCCTGACTTTC.

DNA for the CDR3: TGTGCCGCCGCCCGTCCGAGGGTCTCTGGGGCCAACGTCCTGACTTTC. Its protein product is CAAARPRVSGANVLTF. This chain joins TRBV28 and TRBJ2-6; D may be TRBD2 (5 bases). Trimming shortened V by 11 bases and J by 0 bases, and 17 bases separated the two germline ends. Germline V CDR1 and CDR2: MDHEN, SYDVKM. The CDR3 consists of 16 residues.